This T cell receptor (beta chain) was recorded in a study of blood T cell repertoires in COVID-19. Trimming removed 3 bases at V and 8 bases at J, with 16 bases between. This CDR3 is built from 14 residues. Per the germline V gene, CDR1 is LGHNA and CDR2 is YSLEER. How the authors handled the data: Amplifying reference gene primers gave estimates of nucleated cell counts. Libraries were prepared by immunoSEQ multiplex PCR; TCRdb keeps only in-frame clonotypes and omits some of them. V and J calls and clone size are copied from that table; D and trimming were computed from the DNA. This table holds some 99,000 clones, around four fifths found once.

This TCR came from a woman aged 55-75 years with acute or convalescent COVID-19. Sequencing was performed on peripheral blood. V usage is TRBV4-3 and J usage is TRBJ1-2; D not resolved. CDR3 nucleotides: TGCGCCAGCAGCCAGCCCGACGGAGGAGAGGGCTACACCTTC. Translated, it gives CASSQPDGGEGYTF.